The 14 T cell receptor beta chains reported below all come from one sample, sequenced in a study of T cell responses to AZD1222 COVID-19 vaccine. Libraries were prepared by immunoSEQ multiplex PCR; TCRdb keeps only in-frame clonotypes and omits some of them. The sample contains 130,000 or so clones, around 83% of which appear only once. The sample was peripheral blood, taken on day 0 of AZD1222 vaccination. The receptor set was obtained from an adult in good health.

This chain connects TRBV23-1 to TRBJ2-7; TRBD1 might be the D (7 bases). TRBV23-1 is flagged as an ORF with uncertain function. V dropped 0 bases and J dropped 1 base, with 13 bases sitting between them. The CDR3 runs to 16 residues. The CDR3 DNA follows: TGCGCCAGCAGTCAATCGCGGCAGGGGGGTTCCTACGAGCAGTACTTC. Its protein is CASSQSRQGGSYEQYF.

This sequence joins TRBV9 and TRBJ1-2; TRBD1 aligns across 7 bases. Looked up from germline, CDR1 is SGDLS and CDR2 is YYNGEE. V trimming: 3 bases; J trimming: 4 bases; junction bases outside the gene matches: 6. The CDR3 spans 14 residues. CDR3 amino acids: CASSGGTELYGYTF. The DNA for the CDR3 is TGTGCCAGCAGCGGGGGGACAGAACTCTATGGCTACACCTTC.

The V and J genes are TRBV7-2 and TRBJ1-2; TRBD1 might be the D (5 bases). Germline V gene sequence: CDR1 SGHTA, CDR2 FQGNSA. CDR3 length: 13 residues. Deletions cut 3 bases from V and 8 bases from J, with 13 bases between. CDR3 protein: CASSLGDGRGYTF. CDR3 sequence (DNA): TGTGCCAGCAGCTTGGGGGACGGGAGAGGCTACACCTTC.

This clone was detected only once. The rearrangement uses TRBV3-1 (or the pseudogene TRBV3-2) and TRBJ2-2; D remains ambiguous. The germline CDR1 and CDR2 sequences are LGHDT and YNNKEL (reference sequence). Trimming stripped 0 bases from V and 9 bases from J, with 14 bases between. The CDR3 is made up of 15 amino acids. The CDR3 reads CASSQDTTVGRELFF. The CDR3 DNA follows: TGTGCCAGCAGCCAAGATACCACTGTGGGCCGGGAGCTGTTTTTT.

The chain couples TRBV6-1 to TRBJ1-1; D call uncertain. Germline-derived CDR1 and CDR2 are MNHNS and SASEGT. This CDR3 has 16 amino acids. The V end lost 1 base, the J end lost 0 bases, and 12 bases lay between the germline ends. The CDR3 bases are TGTGCCAGCAGTGAAGGCCCCCCAGGCATGAACACTGAAGCTTTCTTT. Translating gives CASSEGPPGMNTEAFF.

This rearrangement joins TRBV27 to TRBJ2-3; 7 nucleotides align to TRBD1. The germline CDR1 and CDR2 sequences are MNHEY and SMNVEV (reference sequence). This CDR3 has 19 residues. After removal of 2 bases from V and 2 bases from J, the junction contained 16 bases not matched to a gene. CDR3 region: CASSLLTGAFRIFTDTQYF. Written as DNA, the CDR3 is TGTGCCAGCAGTTTACTTACAGGGGCTTTCCGAATTTTCACAGATACGCAGTATTTT.

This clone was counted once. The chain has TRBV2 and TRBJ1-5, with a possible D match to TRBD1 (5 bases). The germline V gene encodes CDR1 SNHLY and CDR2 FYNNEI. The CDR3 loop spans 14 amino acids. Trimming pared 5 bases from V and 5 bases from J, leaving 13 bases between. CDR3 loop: CASSTGQFYQPQHF. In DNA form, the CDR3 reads TGTGCCAGCAGTACCGGACAATTTTATCAGCCCCAGCATTTT.

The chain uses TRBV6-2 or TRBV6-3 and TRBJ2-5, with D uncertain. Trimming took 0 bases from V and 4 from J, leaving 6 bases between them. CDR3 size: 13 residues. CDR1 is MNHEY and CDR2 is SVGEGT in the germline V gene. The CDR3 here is CASSYSWGETQYF. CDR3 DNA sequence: TGTGCCAGCAGTTACTCCTGGGGAGAGACCCAGTACTTC.

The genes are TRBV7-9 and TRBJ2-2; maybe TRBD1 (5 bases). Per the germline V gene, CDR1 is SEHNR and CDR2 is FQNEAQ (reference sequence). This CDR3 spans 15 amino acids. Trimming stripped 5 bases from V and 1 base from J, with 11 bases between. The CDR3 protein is CASSRTTENTGELFF. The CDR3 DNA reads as TGTGCCAGCAGCCGGACGACAGAGAACACCGGGGAGCTGTTTTTT.

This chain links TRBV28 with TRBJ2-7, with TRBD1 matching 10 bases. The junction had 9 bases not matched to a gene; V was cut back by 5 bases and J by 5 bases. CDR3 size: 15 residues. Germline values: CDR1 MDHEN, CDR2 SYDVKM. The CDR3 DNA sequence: TGTGCCAGCAGTACCCCGGGACAGGGGTACCACGAGCAGTACTTC. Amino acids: CASSTPGQGYHEQYF.

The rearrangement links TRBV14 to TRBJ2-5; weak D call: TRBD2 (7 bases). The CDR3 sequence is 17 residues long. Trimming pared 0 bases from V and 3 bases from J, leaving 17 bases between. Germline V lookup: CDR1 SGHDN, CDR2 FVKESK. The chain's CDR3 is CASSQDDSTGREETQYF. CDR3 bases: TGTGCCAGCAGCCAAGACGACTCCACAGGGAGGGAAGAGACCCAGTACTTC.

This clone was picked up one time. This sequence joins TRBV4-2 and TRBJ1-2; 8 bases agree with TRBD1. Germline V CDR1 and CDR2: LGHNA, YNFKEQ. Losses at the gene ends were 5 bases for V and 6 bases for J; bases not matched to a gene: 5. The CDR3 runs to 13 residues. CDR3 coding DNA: TGTGCCAGCAGCATACAGGGGGAGAATGGCTACACCTTC. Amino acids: CASSIQGENGYTF.

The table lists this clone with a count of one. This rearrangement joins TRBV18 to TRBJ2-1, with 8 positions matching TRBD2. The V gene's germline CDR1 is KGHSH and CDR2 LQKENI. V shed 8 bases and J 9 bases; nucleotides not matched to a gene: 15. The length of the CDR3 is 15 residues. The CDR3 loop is CASRAGARSRGEQFF. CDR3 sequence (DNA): TGTGCCAGCAGAGCGGGGGCCAGATCCCGGGGTGAGCAGTTCTTC.

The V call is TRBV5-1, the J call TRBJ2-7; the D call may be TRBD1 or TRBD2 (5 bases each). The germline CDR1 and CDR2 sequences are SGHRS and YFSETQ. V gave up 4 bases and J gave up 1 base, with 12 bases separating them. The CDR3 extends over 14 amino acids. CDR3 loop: CASSRDGGSYEQYF. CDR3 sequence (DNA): TGCGCCAGCAGCCGGGACGGTGGTTCCTACGAGCAGTACTTC.